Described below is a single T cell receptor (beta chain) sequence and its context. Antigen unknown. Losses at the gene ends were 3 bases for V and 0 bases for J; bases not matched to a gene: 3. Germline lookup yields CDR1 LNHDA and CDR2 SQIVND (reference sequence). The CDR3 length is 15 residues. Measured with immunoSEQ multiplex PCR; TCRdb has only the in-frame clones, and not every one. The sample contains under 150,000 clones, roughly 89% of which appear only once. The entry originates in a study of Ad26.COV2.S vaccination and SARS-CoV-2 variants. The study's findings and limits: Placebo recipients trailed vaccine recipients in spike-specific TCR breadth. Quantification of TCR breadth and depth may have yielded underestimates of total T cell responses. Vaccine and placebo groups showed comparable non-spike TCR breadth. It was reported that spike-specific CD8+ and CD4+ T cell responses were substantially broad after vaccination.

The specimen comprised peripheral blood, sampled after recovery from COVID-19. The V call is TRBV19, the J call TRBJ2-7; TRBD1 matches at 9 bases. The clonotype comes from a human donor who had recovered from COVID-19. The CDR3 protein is CASSIGTGPSYEQYF. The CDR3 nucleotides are TGTGCCAGTAGTATTGGGACAGGGCCCTCCTACGAGCAGTACTTC.